This T cell receptor beta chain was observed in a study of blood T cell repertoires in COVID-19. Study details: The United States, Italy and Spain were the sources of the acute and convalescent COVID-19 samples. Sources were T cells, B-cell-depleted T cells, or PBMCs; the material itself was cDNA or gDNA.

The CDR3 runs 18 residues. Germline trimming cut 4 bases from V and 5 bases from J; bases unmatched to any gene: 17. Germline values: CDR1 GTSNPN, CDR2 SVGIG (reference sequence). Authors' data handling: Amplifying reference gene primers gave estimates of nucleated cell counts. The protocol was immunoSEQ multiplex PCR, while the TCRdb copy is restricted to in-frame clones and leaves out a portion. V and J calls and clone size are copied from that table; D and trimming were computed from the DNA. The table has 200,000 or so clones, 84% seen once; the top ten hold under 15%. Input material: peripheral blood. J is TRBJ2-2 and V is TRBV30; TRBD2 matches 9 bases. This receptor was obtained from a man aged 30 to 39 with active or convalescent COVID-19. The CDR3 protein is CAWTGPLREGRRTGELFF. The CDR3 DNA follows: TGTGCCTGGACCGGACCCCTGCGGGAGGGCCGTCGTACCGGGGAGCTGTTTTTT.